This TCR beta chain was retrieved from a study of blood T cell repertoires in COVID-19 (dated by TCRdb to about 2020). About the study as a whole: The collaborator samples originated in the United States, Italy and Spain and spanned the acute and convalescent phases of COVID-19. The material from the prospective study consisted of cDNA or gDNA derived from T cells, B-cell-depleted T cells, or PBMCs. Subjects who had been exposed to COVID-19, were actively infected with it, or had recovered from it provided the deeply sampled blood TCRbeta repertoires that made up the dataset. The repertoires were made available in a free public database intended to serve as a resource for research on the immune response to SARS-CoV-2. Samples were obtained from the ongoing ImmuneRACE study (first 160 participants) and from 1,254 subjects provided by 6 global collaborators. The sample metadata nearly always contained a de-identified subject ID, COVID-19 status, age in years and sex. Where HLA class I and class II types were available, the types were taken from metadata supplied by the sample provider, not from assay-based typing. General conclusions and limits of the study: How much clinical and demographic metadata was included differed by source and by participant, and the metadata was provided uncurated.

Participants in the prospective study were aged about 18 to 95 years, lived in 20 to 30 United States geographic areas, and enrolled through a virtual design. In the prospective study, cohorts were assigned on the basis of participant-reported clinical history obtained from a screening survey and a study questionnaire. For ImmuneRACE Cohort 3, a participant was defined as recovered based on two consecutive negative NP/OP PCR tests, clearance by a healthcare professional, or resolution of symptoms. In the prospective study, whole blood, serum and a nasopharyngeal or oropharyngeal swab were collected from each participant by mobile phlebotomists. Prospective study participants could optionally give additional blood draws and questionnaires over an approximately two-month period. Prospective study blood samples were shipped either frozen or at room temperature before DNA extraction. On this clone itself: No antigen is known for it. Per-nucleotide qualities are absent, and no much larger clonotype sits a single base away.

TCRbeta CDR3 regions were amplified from genomic DNA by means of the immunoSEQ Assay, a bias-controlled multiplex PCR. The original methods were these. The number of nucleated cells in each sample was estimated by amplification of reference gene primers within the assay. To quantify the absolute abundance of each unique TCRbeta CDR3 rearrangement, sequence reads were collapsed and filtered. For each sample, productive Simpson clonality was calculated by taking the square root of Simpson's diversity index across productive rearrangements. Sourced from immuneACCESS, this table was stored by TCRdb with only in-frame sequences that have V and J called. A share of the clones is absent; for the studies checked, an unresolved V gene accounts for under half, and the remainder has no known explanation. From that table come the V and J calls and clone size; the DNA was used to work out D and trimming. A total of 220,000 or so clones appear in this sample, approximately 85% of them only once. The top ten constitute around 1.9% of the sample.

This receptor was taken from a woman aged 45-65 years who had recovered from COVID-19. Sequenced input: PBMCs or T cells enriched from blood (not recorded which).

The CDR3 region: CASSLFAGALGNTIYF. The base sequence is TGTGCCAGCAGTTTATTTGCAGGGGCGCTTGGAAACACCATATATTTT. Recombination connected TRBV28 to TRBJ1-3; a tentative D call is TRBD1 (6 bases match). Deletion took 1 base off V and 3 bases off J, with a span of 13 bases between the germline ends. The germline V gene supplies CDR1 MDHEN and CDR2 SYDVKM. The CDR3 goes from the cysteine to the phenylalanine over 16 residues. Of the read, only the CDR3 DNA is kept; its 48 bases are in frame from base 1.